Included here is one T cell receptor (beta chain) sequence, with context. Its antigen is unidentified. Terminally differentiated effector memory CD45RA+ cells were left out of the naive CD8 fraction, which was CD45RO-negative and positively selected for CCR7. These data come from a study of shared clonotypes between healthy human individuals. Study-wide results and caveats: Donor clonotype sharing was expected to depend on sequencing depth.

On sorted subsets, replicate PCRs used approximately 190 ng DNA, or some 28,000 T cell genomes. The repertoire was sequenced with immunoSEQ multiplex PCR; TCRdb's copy has only in-frame clones and lacks some. The sample yields 2 million to 2.5 million clones, 93% seen once. The CDR3 is 13 amino acids. The germline V gene has CDR1 SGHVS and CDR2 FQNEAQ. Trimming shortened V by 1 base and J by 12 bases, and 16 bases separated the two germline ends. This chain uses TRBV7-8 with TRBJ2-7; D tentatively reads TRBD1 or TRBD2 (5 bases each). The TCR sequence derives from a young man in good health. Some clones in this sample may be carry-over from other donors' samples. Material: naive CD8+ T cells from PBMCs. CDR3: CASSLVIRGPWYF. CDR3 nucleotide sequence: TGTGCCAGCAGCTTAGTTATTCGGGGCCCCTGGTACTTC.